A selection of T cell receptor beta chains follows, all from one sample in a study of graft-versus-host responses after intestinal transplantation. Sequenced by immunoSEQ multiplex PCR; TCRdb stores in-frame clones only, minus some. The repertoire holds 4,000 or so clones, with around 77% as singletons. The starting material was ileum tissue, obtained 1018 days after intestinal transplantation. Receptors were obtained from a human patient who received an intestinal transplant, so some T cells may come from the graft donor. Both conserved end residues are part of each CDR3. D genes are given only for firm matches. Part of the rows lack a size; the others show once, few, many or a class for expanded clones.

J gene | D gene | V gene | clone size | CDR3 protein | CDR3 DNA
TRBJ2-3 | . | TRBV9 | . | CASSVRQTTDTQYF | TGTGCCAGCAGCGTAAGGCAGACCACAGATACGCAGTATTTT
TRBJ2-5 | . | TRBV7-8 | . | CASSLGGRGGSQETQYF | TGTGCCAGCAGCTTAGGGGGACGAGGGGGGTCCCAAGAGACCCAGTACTTC
TRBJ1-1 | . | TRBV7-9 | . | CASSFGANTEAFF | TGTGCCAGCAGCTTTGGGGCGAACACTGAAGCTTTCTTT
TRBJ2-3 | . | TRBV9 | . | CASSVAIGADTDTQYF | TGTGCCAGCAGCGTAGCGATCGGGGCGGACACAGATACGCAGTATTTT
TRBJ2-3 | . | TRBV28 | large | CASGPRWGESEDTQYF | TGTGCCAGCGGGCCCCGGTGGGGGGAATCTGAAGATACGCAGTATTTT
TRBJ1-5 | TRBD1 | TRBV4-1 | few | CASSPDRGLQPQHF | TGCGCCAGCAGCCCGGACAGGGGGCTTCAGCCCCAGCATTTT
TRBJ2-5 | . | TRBV5-1 | . | CASSLEFSQETQYF | TGCGCCAGCAGCTTGGAGTTTTCTCAAGAGACCCAGTACTTC
TRBJ1-5 | TRBD1 | TRBV25-1 | . | CASSPGGQGAQPQHF | TGTGCCAGCAGTCCCGGAGGTCAGGGGGCTCAGCCCCAGCATTTT
TRBJ1-5 | . | TRBV28 | . | CASEGSHQPQHF | TGTGCCTCCGAGGGATCGCATCAGCCCCAGCATTTT
TRBJ1-5 | . | TRBV27 | few | CASSFGADGQPQHF | TGTGCCAGCAGTTTCGGGGCTGACGGGCAGCCCCAGCATTTT
TRBJ1-5 | . | TRBV2 | few | CASSQGIGNQPQHF | TGTGCCAGCAGTCAGGGGATCGGCAATCAGCCCCAGCATTTT
TRBJ1-6 | . | TRBV6-4 | . | CASRLDSYNSPLHF | TGTGCCAGCAGATTGGACAGCTATAATTCACCCCTCCACTTT
TRBJ2-1 | TRBD1 | TRBV28 | . | CASSSLGQGAQNEQFF | TGTGCCAGCAGTTCCCTCGGACAGGGGGCGCAGAATGAGCAGTTCTTC
TRBJ2-5 | TRBD1 | TRBV10-3 | . | CAISVGTGGMETQYF | TGTGCCATCAGTGTTGGGACAGGGGGCATGGAGACCCAGTACTTC
TRBJ1-5 | . | TRBV28 | . | CASSPLRGAEAFSNQPQHF | TGTGCCAGCAGTCCCCTCCGGGGGGCAGAAGCCTTTAGCAATCAGCCCCAGCATTTT
TRBJ2-3 | TRBD2 | TRBV7-8 | . | CASSTSTVSSSGVDTQYF | TGTGCCAGCAGCACTAGTACCGTCTCGTCTAGCGGGGTCGATACGCAGTATTTT
TRBJ2-3 | TRBD2 | TRBV6-1 | . | CASSEASGGLFTDTQYF | TGTGCCAGCAGTGAAGCTAGCGGGGGGCTTTTCACAGATACGCAGTATTTT
TRBJ2-1 | . | TRBV11-2 | . | CASSLNWEQFF | TGTGCCAGCAGCTTAAATTGGGAGCAGTTCTTC
TRBJ1-2 | . | TRBV18 | . | CASSPNGGLGYGYTF | TGTGCCAGCTCACCTAACGGGGGCCTTGGCTATGGCTACACCTTC
TRBJ2-1 | TRBD2 | TRBV7-2 | . | CASSPTVAGAGEQFF | TGTGCCAGCAGTCCGACTGTAGCGGGAGCAGGGGAGCAGTTCTTC
TRBJ1-1 | . | TRBV7-9 | few | CASSWGQNTEAFF | TGTGCCAGCAGCTGGGGACAGAACACTGAAGCTTTCTTT
TRBJ2-3 | . | TRBV7-3 | . | CASSFGRRDTQYF | TGTGCCAGCAGCTTCGGACGGAGAGATACGCAGTATTTT
TRBJ2-7 | . | TRBV2 | . | CASSTGSFSYEQYF | TGTGCCAGCAGTACCGGGTCGTTCTCCTACGAGCAGTACTTC
TRBJ1-1 | . | TRBV2 | . | CASSSTGNTEAFF | TGTGCCAGCAGTTCGACAGGGAACACTGAAGCTTTCTTT
TRBJ2-4 | . | TRBV28 | . | CASSFSTIAKNIQYF | TGTGCCAGCAGTTTCTCCACAATAGCCAAAAACATTCAGTACTTC
TRBJ1-2 | . | TRBV5-8 | . | CASVTPHPRKTYGF | TGTGCCAGCGTCACACCTCATCCACGAAAGACCTATGGCTTC
TRBJ2-1 | . | TRBV29-1 | . | CSVLGSSLRNNEQFF | TGCAGCGTCCTAGGGAGTAGTCTCAGGAACAATGAGCAGTTCTTC
TRBJ2-7 | . | TRBV23-1 | . | CASSQVPHEQYF | TGCGCCAGCAGTCAAGTTCCCCACGAGCAGTACTTC
TRBJ2-3 | . | TRBV7-6 | . | CASSLAWLDTQYF | TGTGCCAGCAGCTTAGCATGGTTGGATACGCAGTATTTT
TRBJ1-3 | . | TRBV29-1 | . | CSVRVSGNTIYF | TGCAGCGTCCGCGTCTCTGGAAACACCATATATTTT
TRBJ1-4 | TRBD1 | TRBV28 | . | CASSLGDRGNEKLFF | TGTGCCAGCAGTTTAGGGGACAGGGGGAATGAAAAACTGTTTTTT
TRBJ2-2 | TRBD1 | TRBV4-2 | . | CASSLGQGAQDTGELFF | TGTGCCAGCAGCCTTGGACAGGGGGCGCAAGACACCGGGGAGCTGTTTTTT
TRBJ2-2 | . | TRBV5-1 | . | CASSGRDPGELFF | TGCGCCAGCAGCGGACGGGACCCCGGGGAGCTGTTTTTT
TRBJ1-1 | . | TRBV10-3 | . | CAISEGDTEAFF | TGTGCCATCAGTGAAGGGGACACTGAAGCTTTCTTT
TRBJ1-5 | . | TRBV6-5 | . | CASSDRSSNQPQHF | TGTGCCAGCAGCGACAGGAGTAGCAATCAGCCCCAGCATTTT
TRBJ2-1 | TRBD2 | TRBV11-2 | . | CASSRWSLAGGQGYNEQFF | TGTGCCAGCAGCCGGTGGAGTCTAGCGGGAGGTCAGGGGTACAATGAGCAGTTCTTC
TRBJ2-6 | . | TRBV5-1 | once | CASSLPGSVGANVLTF | TGCGCCAGCAGCTTGCCCGGCTCAGTTGGGGCCAACGTCCTGACTTTC
TRBJ2-1 | TRBD2 | TRBV7-3 | . | CASSLHEREAGEQFF | TGTGCCAGCAGCTTACACGAGCGGGAAGCTGGAGAGCAGTTCTTC
TRBJ2-2 | . | TRBV14 | . | CASSSLIYTGELFF | TGTGCCAGCAGCAGTCTGATCTACACCGGGGAGCTGTTTTTT
TRBJ1-3 | . | TRBV10-1 | large | CASSRDTGNTIYF | TGCGCCAGCTCAAGGGATACTGGAAACACCATATATTTT
TRBJ2-1 | . | TRBV14 | . | CASSPRTNNEQFF | TGTGCCAGCAGCCCCAGGACTAACAATGAGCAGTTCTTC
TRBJ1-4 | . | TRBV28 | . | CASKGSGERTPNEKLFF | TGTGCCAGCAAAGGATCGGGAGAACGGACCCCAAATGAAAAACTGTTTTTT
TRBJ2-1 | TRBD1 | TRBV6-4 | . | CASSKDRGNEQFF | TGTGCCAGCAGCAAGGACAGGGGCAATGAGCAGTTCTTC
TRBJ2-7 | TRBD2 | TRBV7-9 | . | CASSSGTSGAGQYF | TGTGCCAGCAGCTCAGGGACTAGCGGGGCCGGGCAGTACTTC
TRBJ2-1 | TRBD2 | TRBV4-1 | . | CASSQVGLAGNEQFF | TGCGCCAGCAGCCAAGTCGGACTAGCGGGCAATGAGCAGTTCTTC
TRBJ2-1 | . | TRBV11-2 | . | CVSSPDWMNNEQFF | TGTGTCAGCAGCCCCGATTGGATGAACAATGAGCAGTTCTTC
TRBJ2-7 | TRBD2 | TRBV7-6 | large | CASSLAQVGGNEQYF | TGTGCCAGCAGCTTAGCCCAGGTCGGGGGGAACGAGCAGTACTTC
TRBJ1-1 | . | TRBV10-1 | . | CASRGSNTEAFF | TGCGCCAGCAGGGGTTCCAACACTGAAGCTTTCTTT
TRBJ1-1 | . | TRBV14 | . | CASSQDFRGGTEAFF | TGTGCCAGCAGCCAAGATTTTAGGGGAGGAACTGAAGCTTTCTTT
TRBJ1-6 | . | TRBV18 | . | CASSPRSVNRDSGSPLHF | TGTGCCAGCTCACCGAGAAGCGTAAACAGGGACTCGGGTTCACCCCTCCACTTT
TRBJ1-1 | . | TRBV2 | . | CASRGSDPAAFF | TGTGCCAGCAGGGGGTCCGACCCCGCAGCTTTCTTT
TRBJ1-6 | TRBD1 | TRBV6-1 | . | CASSHRGQLNSPLHF | TGTGCCAGCAGCCACAGGGGACAGTTAAATTCACCCCTCCACTTT
TRBJ2-3 | TRBD2 | TRBV6-1 | . | CASSGLSGGITDTQYF | TGTGCCAGCAGTGGCCTAAGCGGGGGAATAACAGATACGCAGTATTTT
TRBJ2-1 | TRBD2 | TRBV13 | . | CASSPLARELLKPYNEQFF | TGTGCCAGCAGCCCCCTAGCGCGGGAGCTCTTAAAGCCCTACAATGAGCAGTTCTTC
TRBJ1-5 | TRBD1 | TRBV28 | few | CASSLLSLIGQGRVKHF | TGTGCCAGCAGTTTATTGTCGCTTATAGGACAGGGGAGGGTAAAGCATTTT